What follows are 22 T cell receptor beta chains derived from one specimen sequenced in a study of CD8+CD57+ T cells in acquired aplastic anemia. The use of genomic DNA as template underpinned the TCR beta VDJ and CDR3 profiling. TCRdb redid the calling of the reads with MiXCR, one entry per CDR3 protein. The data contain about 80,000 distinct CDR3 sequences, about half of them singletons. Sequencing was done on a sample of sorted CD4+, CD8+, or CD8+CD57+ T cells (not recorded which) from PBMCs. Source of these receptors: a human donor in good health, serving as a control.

CDR3 sequence: CSVEAGDTEYEQYF. The CDR3, as DNA: TGCAGCGTTGAAGCGGGGGATACGGAGTACGAGCAGTACTTC. The chain uses TRBV29-1 and TRBJ2-7; possible D gene TRBD2, 6 bases. Germline V gene lookup returns CDR1 SQVTM and CDR2 ANQGSEA. V was clipped by 1 base and J by 4 bases, with 14 bases between them. The CDR3 length is 14 residues.

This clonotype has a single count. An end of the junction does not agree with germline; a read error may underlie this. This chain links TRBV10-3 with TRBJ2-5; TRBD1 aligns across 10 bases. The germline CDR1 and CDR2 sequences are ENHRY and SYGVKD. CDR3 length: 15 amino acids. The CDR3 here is CASSPTTGGEETQYF. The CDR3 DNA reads TGTGCCAGCAGTCCCACGACAGGGGGCGAAGAGACCCAGTACTTC.

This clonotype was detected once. This CDR3 is CASSGTVNSPLHF. DNA for the CDR3: TGTGCCAGCTCCGGGACAGTGAATTCACCCCTCCACTTT. The chain recombines TRBV25-1 with TRBJ1-6, with TRBD1 identical over 7 bases. The V and J ends lost 8 bases and 7 bases, in that order; junction bases with no gene match: 5. The CDR3 loop spans 13 amino acids. The germline V gene has CDR1 MGHDK and CDR2 SYGVNS.

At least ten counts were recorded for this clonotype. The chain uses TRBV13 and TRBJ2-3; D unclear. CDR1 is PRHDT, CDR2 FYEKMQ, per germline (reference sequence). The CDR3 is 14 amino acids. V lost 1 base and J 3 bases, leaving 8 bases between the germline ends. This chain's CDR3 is CASSLAWGTDTQYF. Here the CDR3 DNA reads TGTGCCAGCAGCTTAGCCTGGGGAACAGATACGCAGTATTTT.

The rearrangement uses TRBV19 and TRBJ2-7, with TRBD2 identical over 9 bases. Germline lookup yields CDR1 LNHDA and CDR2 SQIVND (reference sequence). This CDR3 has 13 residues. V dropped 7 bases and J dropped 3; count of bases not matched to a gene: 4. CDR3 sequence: CASKVSGGYEQYF. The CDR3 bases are TGTGCCAGTAAAGTTAGCGGGGGCTACGAGCAGTACTTC.

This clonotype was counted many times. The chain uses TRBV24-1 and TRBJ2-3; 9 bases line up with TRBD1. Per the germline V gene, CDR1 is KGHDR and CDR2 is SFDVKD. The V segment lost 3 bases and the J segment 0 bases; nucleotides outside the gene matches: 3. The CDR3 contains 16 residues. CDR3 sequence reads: CATSDTGQGSTDTQYF. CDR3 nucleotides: TGTGCCACCAGTGATACGGGACAGGGTAGCACAGATACGCAGTATTTT.

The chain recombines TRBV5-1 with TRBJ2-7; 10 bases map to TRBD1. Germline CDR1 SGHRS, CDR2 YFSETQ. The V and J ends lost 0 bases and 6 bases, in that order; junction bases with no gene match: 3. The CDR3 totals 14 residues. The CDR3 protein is CASSLDWTGGEQYF. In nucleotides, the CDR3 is TGCGCCAGCAGCTTGGATTGGACAGGGGGCGAGCAGTACTTC.

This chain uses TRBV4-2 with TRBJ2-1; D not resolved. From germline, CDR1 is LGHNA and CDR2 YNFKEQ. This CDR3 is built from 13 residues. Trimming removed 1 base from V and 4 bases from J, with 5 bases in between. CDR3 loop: CASSQGQYNEQFF. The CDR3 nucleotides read TGTGCCAGCAGCCAAGGCCAGTACAATGAGCAGTTCTTC.

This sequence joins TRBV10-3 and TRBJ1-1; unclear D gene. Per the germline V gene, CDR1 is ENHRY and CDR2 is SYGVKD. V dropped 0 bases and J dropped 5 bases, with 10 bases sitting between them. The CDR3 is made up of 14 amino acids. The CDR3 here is CAISESSADTEAFF. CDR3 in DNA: TGTGCCATCAGTGAGTCTTCGGCCGATACTGAAGCTTTCTTT.

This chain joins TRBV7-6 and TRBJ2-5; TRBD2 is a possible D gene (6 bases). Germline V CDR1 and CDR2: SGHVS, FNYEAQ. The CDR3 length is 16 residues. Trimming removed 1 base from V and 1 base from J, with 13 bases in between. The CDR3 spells CASSLGLEGIQETQYF. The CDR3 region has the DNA TGTGCCAGCAGCTTAGGGTTGGAGGGGATCCAAGAGACCCAGTACTTC.

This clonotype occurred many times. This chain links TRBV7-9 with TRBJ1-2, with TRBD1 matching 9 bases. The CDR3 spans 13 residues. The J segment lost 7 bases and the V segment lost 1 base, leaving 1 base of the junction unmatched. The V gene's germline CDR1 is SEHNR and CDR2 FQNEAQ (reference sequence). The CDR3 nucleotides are TGTGCCAGCAGCTTAGGGGACAGGGTTGGCTACACCTTC. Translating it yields CASSLGDRVGYTF.

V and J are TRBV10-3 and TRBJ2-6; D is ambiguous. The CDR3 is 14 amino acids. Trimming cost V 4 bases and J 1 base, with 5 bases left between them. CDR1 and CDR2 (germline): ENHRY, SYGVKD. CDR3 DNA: TGTGCCATCAGTGCAGATTCTGGGGCCAACGTCCTGACTTTC. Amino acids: CAISADSGANVLTF.

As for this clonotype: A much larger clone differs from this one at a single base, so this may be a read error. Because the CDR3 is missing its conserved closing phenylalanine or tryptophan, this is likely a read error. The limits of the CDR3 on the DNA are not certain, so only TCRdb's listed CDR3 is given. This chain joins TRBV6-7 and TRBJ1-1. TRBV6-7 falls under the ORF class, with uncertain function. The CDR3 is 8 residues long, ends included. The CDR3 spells CASSYASG.

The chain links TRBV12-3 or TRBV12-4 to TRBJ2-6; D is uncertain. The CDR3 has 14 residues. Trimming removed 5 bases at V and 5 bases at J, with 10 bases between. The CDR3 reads CASSRKSWANVLTF. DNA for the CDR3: TGTGCCAGCAGTCGTAAGTCCTGGGCCAACGTCCTGACTTTC.

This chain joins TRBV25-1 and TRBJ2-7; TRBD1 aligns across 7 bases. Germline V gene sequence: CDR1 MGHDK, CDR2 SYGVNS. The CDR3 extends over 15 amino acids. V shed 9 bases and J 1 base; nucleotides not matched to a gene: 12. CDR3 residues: CASSPPGQQSYEQYF. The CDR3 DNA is TGTGCCAGTAGTCCTCCGGGACAGCAATCCTACGAGCAGTACTTC.

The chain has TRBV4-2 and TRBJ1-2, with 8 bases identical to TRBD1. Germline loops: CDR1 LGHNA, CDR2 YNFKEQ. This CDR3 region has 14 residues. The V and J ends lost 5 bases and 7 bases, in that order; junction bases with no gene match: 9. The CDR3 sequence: CASSLMQGASGYTF. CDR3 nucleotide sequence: TGTGCCAGCAGCTTGATGCAGGGGGCGAGTGGCTACACCTTC.

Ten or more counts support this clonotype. CDR3 sequence: CASKGNEQFF. The CDR3 DNA follows: TGCGCCAGCAAGGGCAATGAGCAGTTCTTC. The gene calls are TRBV5-1 and TRBJ2-1, with no clear D. CDR3 size: 10 residues. Germline CDR1 reads SGHRS; CDR2 reads YFSETQ. The V end was cut by 6 bases, the J end by 6 bases, with 4 bases between.

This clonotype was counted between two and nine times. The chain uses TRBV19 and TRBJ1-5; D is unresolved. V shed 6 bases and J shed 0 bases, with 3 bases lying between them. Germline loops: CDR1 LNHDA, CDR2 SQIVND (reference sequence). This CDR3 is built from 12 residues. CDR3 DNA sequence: TGTGCCAGTAGCCGTAGCAATCAGCCCCAGCATTTT. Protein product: CASSRSNQPQHF.

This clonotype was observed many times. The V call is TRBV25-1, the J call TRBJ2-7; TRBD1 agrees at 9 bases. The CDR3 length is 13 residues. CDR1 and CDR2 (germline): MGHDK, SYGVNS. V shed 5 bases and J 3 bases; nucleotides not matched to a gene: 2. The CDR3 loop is CASSNRGLYEQYF. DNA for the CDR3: TGTGCCAGCAGTAACAGGGGGCTCTACGAGCAGTACTTC.

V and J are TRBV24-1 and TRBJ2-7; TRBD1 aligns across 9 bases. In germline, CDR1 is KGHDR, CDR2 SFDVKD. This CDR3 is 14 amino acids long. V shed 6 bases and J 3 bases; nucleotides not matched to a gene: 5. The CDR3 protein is CATSRGGQGYEQYF. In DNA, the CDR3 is TGTGCCACCAGTCGAGGGGGACAGGGCTACGAGCAGTACTTC.

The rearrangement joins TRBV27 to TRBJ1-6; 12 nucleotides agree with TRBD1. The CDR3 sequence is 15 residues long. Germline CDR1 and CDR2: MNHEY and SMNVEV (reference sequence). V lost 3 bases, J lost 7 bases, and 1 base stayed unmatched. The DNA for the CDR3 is TGTGCCAGCAGTTTTGGGACAGGGGGCAATTCACCCCTCCACTTT. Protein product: CASSFGTGGNSPLHF.

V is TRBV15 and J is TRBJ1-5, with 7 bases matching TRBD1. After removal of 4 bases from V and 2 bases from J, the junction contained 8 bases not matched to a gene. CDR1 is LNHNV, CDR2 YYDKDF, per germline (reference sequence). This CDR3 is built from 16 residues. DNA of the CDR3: TGTGCCACCAGCACAATGGACAGGTTAGGCAATCAGCCCCAGCATTTT. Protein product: CATSTMDRLGNQPQHF. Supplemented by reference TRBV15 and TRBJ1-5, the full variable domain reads DAMVIQNPRYQVTQFGKPVTLSCSQTLNHNVMYWYQQKSSQAPKLLFHYYDKDFNNEADTPDNFQSRRPNTSFCFLDIRSPGLGDTAMYLCATSTMDRLGNQPQHFGDGTRLSIL.